This section outlines one TCR beta chain sequence together with its context. There is no known antigen for this receptor. No clone much larger than this one lies a single base away; base qualities are absent. This entry belongs to a study of breast tumors, draining lymph nodes, adjacent tissues (dated by TCRdb to 2015 to 2016). Regarding the research as a whole: TCR beta repertoires were compared across tumor, adjacent nontumor tissue and axillary lymph nodes obtained from breast cancer patients. The study aimed to assess the relationships and possible T-cell exchange between tumor, surrounding tissue and draining lymph node repertoires in human breast cancer.

The adjacent samples were made up of nontumor breast tissue that surrounded the tumor. The junction shows trimming of 7 bases on V and 3 bases on J, plus 8 bases between the germline ends. Its CDR3 holds 12 amino acids, cysteine through phenylalanine. This entry keeps only the CDR3 DNA: 36 bases, framed from base 1. CDR1 and CDR2 (LNHDA, SQIVND) derive from the germline V gene (reference sequence). Sequencing instrument: Illumina HiSeq 2000. Multiplex PCR amplification was used to generate the TCR beta chain libraries. The amplified TCR beta chain products were analyzed by high-throughput sequencing. Clones were called with MiXCR by TCRdb after fastp trimmed the public reads at Q25, and only in-frame beta chains were retained. Every entry covers one CDR3 protein and lists the most common genes and DNA from its rows. This sample gives roughly 16,000 distinct CDR3 sequences in total; about 60% of them show up just once. Approximately 20% of the sample comes from the top ten.

What the work shows at the level of the full study, not this receptor alone: Rather than being directly demonstrated, the conclusion that tumor T cells originate in lymph nodes was presented as consistent with a hypothesis. Tumors showed preferential V and J gene usage, and their T-cell repertoire diversity fell below that of lymph nodes yet above that of nontumor tissue. Tumor and nontumor tissue repertoires were found to be significantly more similar in luminal-like than in basal-like breast cancer. The data were considered consistent with the idea that most tumor T cells come from the lymph node and then expand in tumor tissue.

The V and J segments used are TRBV19 and TRBJ2-3, with the D segment identity uncertain. Sequenced input: tumor-adjacent breast tissue. This sequence was found in a female donor with breast cancer. Some clones in this sample may be carry-over from other donors' samples. CDR3 reads: CASISRTDTQYF. The nucleotide sequence is TGTGCCAGTATTTCCCGAACAGATACGCAGTATTTT.